These 3 T cell receptor beta chains originate from one sample sequenced in a study of shared clonotypes between healthy human individuals (TCRdb year 2020). Receptor amplification or capture employed the immunoSEQ multiplex PCR assay. As stored in TCRdb, this immuneACCESS dataset retains in-frame rearrangements with V and J assigned. A fraction of the clones does not appear; measured against another copy, unresolved V genes explain less than half of the discrepancy, and the remainder lacks a known reason. The sample table shows about a million clones, and 77% are seen once. Roughly 0.83% of the sample is in the top ten clones. The sequenced material came from memory CD4+ T cells from PBMCs. The cell subset or site label corresponds to: CD45RA-negative fraction. The source is a man younger than 30 in good health. Some clones in this sample may be carry-over from other donors' samples.

This rearrangement joins TRBV5-1 to TRBJ2-7; D ambiguous. V dropped 4 bases and J dropped 6 bases, with 14 bases sitting between them. The CDR3 runs 13 residues. Germline V gene lookup returns CDR1 SGHRS and CDR2 YFSETQ. CDR3 protein: CASSGWGSSEQYF. The CDR3 DNA reads as TGCGCCAGCAGCGGTTGGGGATCGAGCGAGCAGTACTTC.

As for this clone: Different DNA sequences within this sample yield the same CDR3. The chain joins TRBV7-2 to TRBJ2-5, with D possibly matching TRBD1 (5 bases). The CDR3 sequence is 14 residues long. V shed 1 base and J shed 1 base, with 7 bases lying between them. Germline V lookup: CDR1 SGHTA, CDR2 FQGNSA. The CDR3 protein is CASSLGTRQETQYF. For the CDR3, the DNA is TGTGCCAGCAGCTTAGGGACACGCCAAGAGACCCAGTACTTC.

This chain uses TRBV18 with TRBJ2-7; a weak D match, TRBD1 (6 bases). V gave up 0 bases and J gave up 2 bases, with 14 bases separating them. Germline V gene lookup returns CDR1 KGHSH and CDR2 LQKENI. The CDR3 has 16 amino acids. The CDR3 DNA reads as TGTGCCAGCTCACCACCGAGTAGGGGGATTGCCTACGAGCAGTACTTC. It yields the protein CASSPPSRGIAYEQYF.